This TCR beta chain comes out of a study of post-analysis software for immune sequencing data. Findings and limits, study-wide: Included in a set of roughly five TRBV segments more frequent in patients than controls were TRBV5-6, TRBV5-1 and TRBV20-1.

The CDR3 length is 13 residues. Germline CDR1 DFQATT, CDR2 SNEGSKA (reference sequence). After removal of 6 bases from V and 2 bases from J, the junction contained 6 bases not matched to a gene. In this sample, this clonotype turned up a few times. Its specificity is not known. The authors incorporated unique molecular identifiers into the TCR beta cDNA libraries. MiXCR, run by TCRdb on the PCR reads, gives a single entry per CDR3 protein. The data hold 250,000 to 300,000 distinct CDR3 sequences, with 35% to 40% observed a single time. Sequencing input: blood. This sequence joins TRBV20-1 and TRBJ2-5; TRBD1 matches 7 bases. This clonotype was sampled from a girl between 5 and 17 years old with multiple sclerosis. The CDR3 loop is CSAAGQAQETQYF. CDR3 DNA: TGCAGTGCGGCCGGACAGGCTCAAGAGACCCAGTACTTC.